The clone carrying this T cell receptor (beta chain) was observed at least ten times. The target antigen is unknown. All patients were treatment-naive before thyroid surgery. The trim removed 5 bases at V and 7 bases at J, leaving 9 bases unmatched. This CDR3 is built from 14 residues. Germline V gene sequence: CDR1 DFQATT, CDR2 SNEGSKA (reference sequence). Methods used by the authors: CDR3 differences across clinicopathological groups were used to build a distant-metastasis classifier for papillary thyroid cancer. TCRdb re-called clones from the PCR reads using MiXCR. For this entry, the V and J calls and clone size follow TCRdb and not the study's own pipeline. This sample carries more than 20,000 clones, 10% to 11% of them seen once, and the ten largest clones take under 30%. The entry originates in a study of metastatic and nonmetastatic thyroid tumors. Background on the study: Patients with malignant and benign thyroid disease provided blood and tumor or nodule tissue, whose repertoires were compared. Study conclusions and caveats: Compared with benign nodules, malignant thyroid tumors were reported to have significantly higher TCR beta diversity in both blood and tumor.

The rearrangement joins TRBV20-1 to TRBJ2-1, with TRBD2 matching 9 bases. This receptor was identified in a female donor with papillary thyroid cancer or a benign thyroid nodule (not recorded which). Some clones in this sample may be carry-over from other donors' samples. Sequenced material: blood. CDR3 coding DNA: TGCAGTGCTTCGCCAGCGGGAGGTTTAAATGAGCAGTTCTTC. Translated: CSASPAGGLNEQFF.